This T cell receptor (beta chain) was captured by sequencing in a study of spatial heterogeneity in lung cancer. Study-wide background: Donation came from around 72 patients with untreated early-stage non-small cell lung cancer. Compared with alpha-chain sequences, beta-chain sequences were consistently detected in greater numbers.

TCRdb reprocessed the 5' RACE reads via MiXCR and lists one record per CDR3 protein. The table lists more than 25,000 distinct CDR3 sequences, 5% to 6.5% of them singletons. This clonotype has a count of ten or more. Its antigen is unknown. Trimming cost V 0 bases and J 5 bases, with 11 bases left between them. Per germline, CDR1 SGHVS and CDR2 FNYEAQ. CDR3 length: 15 amino acids. Time point defined: blood at routine non-recurrence follow-up after resection. Sequencing covered unsorted whole RNA taken from tumor, nontumor lung or frozen PBMC. Findings and caveats of the study: Ubiquitous expanded tumor TCRs surfaced in blood more at resection than they did at follow-up.

The input for sequencing was PBMCs, taken at follow-up. This sequence joins TRBV7-6 and TRBJ1-5; weak D call: TRBD1 (5 bases). The receptor was isolated from a female donor with early-stage non-small cell lung cancer. The CDR3: CASSLAGKGDQPQHF. DNA for the CDR3: TGTGCCAGCAGCTTAGCGGGGAAAGGGGATCAGCCCCAGCATTTT.